These 27 T cell receptor beta chains came from one sample sequenced in a study of T cell responses to AZD1222 COVID-19 vaccine. Generated by immunoSEQ multiplex PCR, the TCRdb table keeps only in-frame clones and is missing some. Altogether about 96,000 clones are present, roughly nine tenths being singletons, with the ten largest covering roughly 1.7%. This specimen was peripheral blood, taken on day 0 of AZD1222 vaccination. These receptors originate from an adult in good health.

This chain joins TRBV7-2 and TRBJ1-4; D may be TRBD1 (5 bases). Germline CDR1 and CDR2: SGHTA and FQGNSA. Trimming stripped 4 bases from V and 4 bases from J, with 10 bases between. The CDR3 spans 14 residues. The CDR3 bases are TGTGCCAGCAGCTCAGGGCTCTTTAATGAAAAACTGTTTTTT. Translating gives CASSSGLFNEKLFF. The full variable domain, rest sourced from reference TRBV7-2 and TRBJ1-4, is GAGVSQSPSNKVTEKGKDVELRCDPISGHTALYWYRQSLGQGLEFLIYFQGNSAPDKSGLPSDRFSAERTGGSVSTLTIQRTQQEDSAVYLCASSSGLFNEKLFFGSGTQLSVL.

The chain recombines TRBV4-1 with TRBJ2-5, with D perhaps TRBD2 (6 bases). Per germline, CDR1 MGHRA and CDR2 YSYEKL. The CDR3 is made up of 17 amino acids. V lost 0 bases and J 5 bases, leaving 19 bases between the germline ends. The CDR3 nucleotides read TGCGCCAGCAGCCAAGATCGGGGGACCACAACCGGGGAGACCCAGTACTTC. It encodes CASSQDRGTTTGETQYF.

This chain uses TRBV2 with TRBJ2-1; D is perhaps TRBD2 (5 bases). The CDR3 has 16 amino acids. The germline V gene encodes CDR1 SNHLY and CDR2 FYNNEI. Trimming took off 6 bases at V and 3 bases at J, with 18 bases between the two ends. In DNA, the CDR3 is TGTGCCAGCAGCCGGGAAGACCTAGGGTTCTACAATGAGCAGTTCTTC. Amino acids: CASSREDLGFYNEQFF.

This clone occurred a few times. The V call is TRBV6-5, the J call TRBJ1-1, with no clear D. This CDR3 comprises 14 residues. Germline CDR1 is MNHEY and CDR2 is SVGAGI. V was clipped by 6 bases and J by 5 bases, with 16 bases between them. The CDR3 coding sequence is TGTGCCAGCAGCCCGACACAAAGGAAGACTGAAGCTTTCTTT. It codes for CASSPTQRKTEAFF.

The chain links TRBV19 to TRBJ1-1; 9 bases match TRBD1. The V gene's germline CDR1 is LNHDA and CDR2 SQIVND (reference sequence). Trimming removed 3 bases from V and 7 bases from J; junction bases left unmatched: 6. CDR3 length: 14 amino acids. CDR3 sequence: CASSILTGGGEAFF. The CDR3 nucleotides read TGTGCCAGTAGTATTTTGACAGGGGGAGGTGAAGCTTTCTTT.

This chain joins TRBV19 and TRBJ2-6; D unresolved. Trimming took 3 bases from V and 2 from J, leaving 5 bases between them. Germline V gives CDR1 LNHDA, CDR2 SQIVND (reference sequence). This CDR3 has 14 amino acids. The CDR3, as DNA: TGTGCCAGTAGTATTGCTACTGGGGCCAACGTCCTGACTTTC. It is translated as CASSIATGANVLTF. Complete variable domain (other parts from reference TRBV19 and TRBJ2-6): DGGITQSPKYLFRKEGQNVTLSCEQNLNHDAMYWYRQDPGQGLRLIYYSQIVNDFQKGDIAEGYSVSREKKESFPLTVTSAQKNPTAFYLCASSIATGANVLTFGAGSRLTVL.

This chain connects TRBV12-5 to TRBJ1-5; unclear D gene. Trimming stripped 0 bases from V and 2 bases from J, with 8 bases between. This CDR3 has 15 amino acids. Germline V gene lookup returns CDR1 LGHNT and CDR2 FRNRAP. The CDR3 is CASGLVIGGNQPQHF. CDR3 bases: TGTGCTAGTGGTTTGGTAATTGGGGGCAATCAGCCCCAGCATTTT.

The chain combines TRBV7-3 with TRBJ2-1, with 8 bases lining up with TRBD1. The CDR3 covers 14 residues. Germline CDR1 SGHTA, CDR2 FQGTGA. The V and J ends lost 1 base and 9 bases, in that order; junction bases with no gene match: 5. The DNA for the CDR3 is TGTGCCAGCAGCTTAATGGGGACAGGACGTGAGCAGTTCTTC. It yields the protein CASSLMGTGREQFF.

This rearrangement joins TRBV7-9 to TRBJ2-7, with D perhaps TRBD1 (5 bases). Deletions cut 1 base from V and 2 bases from J, with 12 bases between. There are 15 residues in the CDR3. Germline values: CDR1 SEHNR, CDR2 FQNEAQ (reference sequence). In nucleotides, the CDR3 is TGTGCCAGCAGCTTAGGTATAGGGGTCGCCTACGAGCAGTACTTC. Translation gives CASSLGIGVAYEQYF.

This rearrangement joins TRBV5-4 to TRBJ1-5, with 7 bases matching TRBD1. The CDR3 extends over 15 amino acids. Germline CDR1 SGHNT, CDR2 YYREEE (reference sequence). V was pared by 4 bases and J by 4 bases, with 8 bases of the junction left unmatched. The CDR3 loop is CASSPGTEKNQPQHF. The CDR3 DNA sequence: TGTGCCAGCAGCCCCGGGACAGAAAAGAATCAGCCCCAGCATTTT. Based on the CDR3 plus reference TRBV5-4 and TRBJ1-5, the full variable domain is ETGVTQSPTHLIKTRGQQVTLRCSSQSGHNTVSWYQQALGQGPQFIFQYYREEENGRGNFPPRFSGLQFPNYSSELNVNALELDDSALYLCASSPGTEKNQPQHFGDGTRLSIL.

The CDR3 reads CASSLLATAGELFF. The CDR3 DNA is TGTGCCAGCAGCTTATTGGCAACCGCCGGGGAGCTGTTTTTT. This chain links TRBV7-3 with TRBJ2-2; D not certain. The germline V gene encodes CDR1 SGHTA and CDR2 FQGTGA. The CDR3 spans 14 residues. V gave up 2 bases and J gave up 6 bases, with 10 bases separating them.

A remark on this clone: An end of the junction differs from the germline gene, which may be a read error. The chain combines TRBV5-3 with TRBJ2-2; D is tentatively TRBD1 or TRBD2 (5 bases each). TRBV5-3 is identified as an open reading frame with a role that is uncertain. This CDR3 is 16 amino acids long. The CDR3 nucleotides are TGTGCCAGACGCTTATCCCGGGACCCCAACACCGGGGAGCTGTTTTTT. The encoded protein is CARRLSRDPNTGELFF.

This chain joins TRBV2 and TRBJ1-1; no reliable D call. The V end was cut by 1 base, the J end by 0 bases, with 9 bases between. This CDR3 spans 15 amino acids. Germline V gene data show CDR1 as SNHLY and CDR2 as FYNNEI. The CDR3 nucleotides are TGTGCCAGCAGTGAAGAGTATTCGGTGAACACTGAAGCTTTCTTT. Protein product: CASSEEYSVNTEAFF.

This chain uses TRBV6-5 with TRBJ1-6, with D tentatively TRBD1 (5 bases). This CDR3 contains 15 residues. Trimming took 0 bases from V and 10 from J, leaving 13 bases between them. CDR1 is MNHEY and CDR2 is SVGAGI in the germline V gene. The CDR3 here is CASSYSGQGGSPLHF. Here the CDR3 DNA reads TGTGCCAGCAGTTACTCGGGCCAGGGAGGCTCACCCCTCCACTTT.

J is TRBJ1-5 and V is TRBV28; possibly TRBD1 for D (6 bases). The CDR3 has 16 amino acids. Germline assignment: CDR1 MDHEN and CDR2 SYDVKM. V was pared by 2 bases and J by 9 bases, with 20 bases between. The CDR3 coding sequence is TGTGCCAGCAGTTTAAACCAGGGGATGGGGGGAAGGCCCCAGCATTTT. This encodes CASSLNQGMGGRPQHF.

J is TRBJ1-2 and V is TRBV10-3, with D possibly being TRBD1 (6 bases). The germline V gene encodes CDR1 ENHRY and CDR2 SYGVKD. V was clipped by 3 bases and J by 6 bases, with 14 bases between them. The CDR3 loop spans 14 amino acids. The CDR3 spells CAISDIGTINGYTF. The CDR3 DNA follows: TGTGCCATCAGTGACATAGGGACAATCAATGGCTACACCTTC.

The chain joins TRBV30 to TRBJ1-2; D not resolved. CDR3 size: 13 residues. V was trimmed by 0 bases and J by 4 bases, leaving 9 bases between them. The germline CDR1 and CDR2 sequences are GTSNPN and SVGIG (reference sequence). The CDR3 protein is CAWSVRSPYGYTF. The CDR3, as DNA: TGTGCCTGGAGTGTAAGGAGTCCCTATGGCTACACCTTC. Combining the CDR3 with reference TRBV30 and TRBJ1-2 gives the whole variable domain SQTIHQWPATLVQPVGSPLSLECTVEGTSNPNLYWYRQAAGRGLQLLFYSVGIGQISSEVPQNLSASRPQDRQFILSSKKLLLSDSGFYLCAWSVRSPYGYTFGSGTRLTVV.

V gene TRBV9 combines with J gene TRBJ2-7, with D possibly being TRBD1 or TRBD2 (5 bases each). The CDR3 is made up of 15 amino acids. V was cut by 4 bases and J by 0 bases, with 14 bases left in between. CDR1 and CDR2 from the germline V gene are SGDLS and YYNGEE. This CDR3 reads CASSPTGQYSYEQYF. The CDR3 nucleotides read TGTGCCAGCAGCCCGACGGGGCAGTACTCCTACGAGCAGTACTTC.

The chain recombines TRBV6-5 with TRBJ1-2; D call uncertain. The CDR3 sequence is 12 residues long. Germline V gives CDR1 MNHEY, CDR2 SVGAGI. Deletions cut 6 bases from V and 5 bases from J, with 10 bases between. The CDR3 DNA sequence: TGTGCCAGCAGAGACACTATTTATGGCTACACCTTC. Its translation: CASRDTIYGYTF.

This clone appeared a few times. The J gene is TRBJ1-2, the V gene TRBV13, with unresolved D. With 2 bases removed from V and 2 bases from J, the gap between germline ends came to 12 bases. CDR1 PRHDT and CDR2 FYEKMQ come from the germline V gene (reference sequence). This CDR3 spans 15 amino acids. The CDR3 bases are TGTGCCAGCAGCTTATTGCAGGTATCGAACTATGGCTACACCTTC. Its translation is CASSLLQVSNYGYTF.

The J gene is TRBJ2-7, the V gene TRBV5-4, with D uncertain. V lost 3 bases and J lost 1, with 11 bases in between. Germline V gives CDR1 SGHNT, CDR2 YYREEE (reference sequence). The CDR3 extends over 14 amino acids. The chain's CDR3 is CASSSPDGSYEQYF. The CDR3 DNA is TGTGCCAGCAGCTCCCCCGACGGGTCCTACGAGCAGTACTTC. Complete variable domain (other parts from reference TRBV5-4 and TRBJ2-7): ETGVTQSPTHLIKTRGQQVTLRCSSQSGHNTVSWYQQALGQGPQFIFQYYREEENGRGNFPPRFSGLQFPNYSSELNVNALELDDSALYLCASSSPDGSYEQYFGPGTRLTVT.

The chain links TRBV11-2 to TRBJ1-1; 7 bases map to TRBD1. The CDR3 loop spans 13 amino acids. Trimming cost V 5 bases and J 8 bases; bases outside gene matches: 8. Per the germline V gene, CDR1 is SGHAT and CDR2 is FQNNGV. The CDR3 coding sequence is TGTGCCAGCAGCCCCCCCGGGGGACAGGAAGCTTTCTTT. Its translation: CASSPPGGQEAFF.

This chain joins TRBV5-1 and TRBJ2-1; the D gene is possibly TRBD1 (8 bases). Germline V gene lookup returns CDR1 SGHRS and CDR2 YFSETQ. The CDR3 sequence is 15 residues long. The V and J ends lost 4 bases and 8 bases respectively, with 19 bases between them. In DNA form, the CDR3 reads TGCGCCAGCAGCCCAGAACAGGGGGGGTTCTATGAGCAGTTCTTC. Amino acid sequence: CASSPEQGGFYEQFF.

This clone was picked up one time. Other DNA sequences in this sample translate to the same CDR3. The chain employs TRBV27 and TRBJ1-1; no clear D gene. The CDR3 spans 13 residues. The V gene's germline CDR1 is MNHEY and CDR2 SMNVEV (reference sequence). Trimming stripped 3 bases from V and 2 bases from J, with 7 bases between. CDR3 loop: CASSFTQNTEAFF. The DNA of the CDR3 is TGTGCCAGCAGTTTTACTCAAAACACTGAAGCTTTCTTT.

There are many counts of this clone. The rearrangement joins TRBV28 to TRBJ1-2, with TRBD1 matching 10 bases. This CDR3 region has 13 residues. Germline lookup yields CDR1 MDHEN and CDR2 SYDVKM. Trimming took 6 bases from V and 3 from J; bases not matched to a gene: 1. The CDR3 region is CASRTGGYYGYTF. CDR3 bases: TGTGCCAGCAGGACAGGGGGCTACTATGGCTACACCTTC.

Here the CDR3 DNA reads TGTGCCAGCAGGAAAGGGTCGAACACTGAAGCTTTCTTT. It translates to CASRKGSNTEAFF. The chain links TRBV6-4 to TRBJ1-1; no reliable D call. Per germline, CDR1 MRHNA and CDR2 SNTAGT. The CDR3 extends over 13 amino acids. Trimming removed 6 bases from V and 1 base from J, with 9 bases in between.

V gene TRBV15 combines with J gene TRBJ1-5; 8 nucleotides match TRBD1. This CDR3 contains 16 residues. V shed 8 bases, J shed 0 bases, and the junction held 9 bases outside the gene matches. Germline V gene sequence: CDR1 LNHNV, CDR2 YYDKDF (reference sequence). The DNA of the CDR3 is TGTGCCACCGCAACAGGGGGACCGTATAGCAATCAGCCCCAGCATTTT. Encoded protein: CATATGGPYSNQPQHF.